These 21 T cell receptor beta chains were sequenced from one sample in a study of blood T cell repertoires in COVID-19. Profiling relied on immunoSEQ multiplex PCR, and the TCRdb table lists in-frame clones only, not all of them. The profile shows approximately 210,000 clones, 70% to 90% of them singletons. The specimen was peripheral blood. Source of these receptors: a woman aged 45 to 65 with active or convalescent COVID-19.

The J gene is TRBJ2-1, the V gene TRBV6-4, with 12 bases that match TRBD2. CDR3 length: 16 residues. Germline lookup yields CDR1 MRHNA and CDR2 SNTAGT. Losses at the gene ends were 5 bases for V and 10 bases for J; bases not matched to a gene: 12. The CDR3 nucleotides read TGTGCCAGCAGTATAGAAGGACTAGCGGGAAGGAGCGAGCAGTTCTTC. Amino acids: CASSIEGLAGRSEQFF.

The V call is TRBV12-3 or TRBV12-4, the J call TRBJ1-5; D ambiguous. This CDR3 is built from 13 residues. V dropped 5 bases and J dropped 11 bases, with 16 bases sitting between them. In DNA form, the CDR3 reads TGTGCCAGCAGTCCCCCGGGATCGTCAGCCCAGCATTTT. Translated: CASSPPGSSAQHF.

As to this clone: One end of the junction fails to match germline, which may point to a read error. The rearrangement links TRBV5-1 to TRBJ2-3; maybe TRBD1 (6 bases). In germline, CDR1 is SGHRS, CDR2 YFSETQ. The CDR3 is made up of 12 amino acids. CDR3 amino acids: CASSEQGWGVDF. The CDR3 bases are TGCGCCAGCAGCGAACAGGGTTGGGGAGTTGATTTT.

J is TRBJ2-5 and V is TRBV28; D is possibly TRBD2 (6 bases). The germline V gene encodes CDR1 MDHEN and CDR2 SYDVKM. The germline V and J ends were trimmed by 2 bases and 4 bases, with 14 bases remaining between them. CDR3 length: 15 amino acids. CDR3: CASSLGGGGGETQYF. The CDR3, as DNA: TGTGCCAGCAGTTTAGGGGGAGGAGGTGGAGAGACCCAGTACTTC.

About this clone itself: Germline is not matched at one junction end, which may reflect a read error. The J gene is TRBJ1-1, the V gene TRBV12-3 or TRBV12-4, with D unresolved. The CDR3 totals 13 residues. CDR3 sequence: CASSLASNTEAFF. CDR3 DNA: TGTGCCAGCAGTCTAGCCTCGAACACTGAAGCTTTCTTT.

This clone was picked up a small number of times. This chain joins TRBV18 and TRBJ2-7; 7 bases agree with TRBD1. Germline lookup yields CDR1 KGHSH and CDR2 LQKENI. The CDR3 spans 12 residues. V gave up 4 bases and J gave up 3 bases; unmatched junction bases: 0. The CDR3, as DNA: TGTGCCAGCTCACGGGACAGCTACGAGCAGTACGTC. Its protein product is CASSRDSYEQYV.

The chain combines TRBV5-1 with TRBJ2-1; possible D gene TRBD1, 6 bases. Germline V gene sequence: CDR1 SGHRS, CDR2 YFSETQ. V gave up 4 bases and J gave up 4 bases, with 12 bases separating them. CDR3 size: 14 residues. In DNA, the CDR3 is TGCGCCAGCAGCCCCCGGGACACTTACAATGAGCAGTTCTTC. Amino acid sequence: CASSPRDTYNEQFF. Looking up the rest from reference TRBV5-1 and TRBJ2-1 gives the full variable domain: KAGVTQTPRYLIKTRGQQVTLSCSPISGHRSVSWYQQTPGQGLQFLFEYFSETQRNKGNFPGRFSGRQFSNSRSEMNVSTLELGDSALYLCASSPRDTYNEQFFGPGTRLTVL.

V gene TRBV10-3 combines with J gene TRBJ2-3; tentative D call: TRBD2 (6 bases). Germline values: CDR1 ENHRY, CDR2 SYGVKD. Trimming left V 2 bases short and J 0 bases short, with 9 bases between. The CDR3 is 15 amino acids. CDR3 nucleotide sequence: TGTGCCATCAGTGAGGGCGGGGCTAGCACAGATACGCAGTATTTT. This gives the protein CAISEGGASTDTQYF.

This sequence joins TRBV27 and TRBJ1-6; possible D gene TRBD1, 5 bases. Trimming took 2 bases from V and 0 from J, leaving 8 bases between them. CDR1 and CDR2 (germline): MNHEY, SMNVEV (reference sequence). The CDR3 spans 16 residues. The CDR3 DNA reads TGTGCCAGCAGTTTAGGGGCGGTCTCCTATAATTCACCCCTCCACTTT. It specifies CASSLGAVSYNSPLHF.

The V call is TRBV27, the J call TRBJ1-6, with unresolved D. Trimming pared 6 bases from V and 7 bases from J, leaving 16 bases between. Looked up from germline, CDR1 is MNHEY and CDR2 is SMNVEV (reference sequence). The CDR3 totals 15 residues. The DNA of the CDR3 is TGTGCCAGCAGCTCCCCCCCAAGCGGGAATTCACCCCTCCACTTT. It specifies CASSSPPSGNSPLHF.

For this clone: Relative to the germline gene, one junction end is altered; a read error may explain this. The J gene is TRBJ2-7, the V gene TRBV11-3, with D possibly being TRBD1 (6 bases). The CDR3 runs 15 residues. CDR1 and CDR2 from the germline V gene are SGHNT and YENEEA. The CDR3, as DNA: TGTGTCAGCAGCTTAGTAGCCAGGGGAAGCTACGAGCAGTACTTC. Its protein is CVSSLVARGSYEQYF.

The genes are TRBV4-1 and TRBJ1-6; D is unresolved. Trimming left V 2 bases short and J 0 bases short, with 8 bases between. The germline CDR1 and CDR2 sequences are MGHRA and YSYEKL. This CDR3 has 16 amino acids. The CDR3 DNA is TGCGCCAGCAGCCAACTAGGGAGCTCCTATAATTCACCCCTCCACTTT. It yields the protein CASSQLGSSYNSPLHF.

There are a few counts of this clone. The V call is TRBV5-8, the J call TRBJ1-5; 9 bases fit TRBD1. The CDR3 is 14 residues long. After removal of 0 bases from V and 6 bases from J, the junction contained 1 base not matched to a gene. Germline V gene sequence: CDR1 SGHTS, CDR2 YDEGEE. CDR3 sequence reads: CASSLGQGGQPQHF. CDR3 nucleotides: TGTGCCAGCAGCTTGGGACAGGGGGGTCAGCCCCAGCATTTT.

The chain couples TRBV30 to TRBJ2-7; 7 bases line up with TRBD2. The germline gives CDR1 GTSNPN, CDR2 SVGIG (reference sequence). The CDR3 runs 14 residues. Unmatched junction bases numbered 4, after V lost 2 bases and J lost 0 bases. CDR3 DNA: TGTGCCTGGAGTCTTGGCGGGAGCTCCTACGAGCAGTACTTC. It encodes CAWSLGGSSYEQYF.

CDR3 residues: CASSSGIPGPATNEKLFF. In nucleotides, the CDR3 is TGCGCCAGCAGCTCCGGGATCCCGGGCCCGGCAACTAATGAAAAACTGTTTTTT. The rearrangement uses TRBV5-1 and TRBJ1-4; no definite D call. V lost 3 bases and J lost 0, with 18 bases in between. Germline-derived CDR1 and CDR2 are SGHRS and YFSETQ. The CDR3 spans 18 residues.

This clone was seen only a few times. The J gene is TRBJ1-1, the V gene TRBV18; possibly TRBD1 for D (6 bases). The CDR3 is 18 residues long. Germline CDR1 and CDR2: KGHSH and LQKENI. The germline V and J ends were trimmed by 5 bases and 3 bases, with 25 bases remaining between them. CDR3 in DNA: TGTGCCAGCTCAGCCTACAGGGTTTCGGGGGGTCAGGACACTGAAGCTTTCTTT. This gives the protein CASSAYRVSGGQDTEAFF.

This clone was observed a few times. The V call is TRBV3-1 (or the pseudogene TRBV3-2), the J call TRBJ1-6, with D maybe TRBD1 (5 bases). The CDR3 sequence is 16 residues long. Between the trimmed V and J ends, which lost 4 bases and 0 bases, there was a span of 10 bases. Germline V gene sequence: CDR1 LGHDT, CDR2 YNNKEL (reference sequence). The CDR3 here is CASSPDISSYNSPLHF. The CDR3 nucleotides read TGTGCCAGCAGCCCGGACATAAGCTCCTATAATTCACCCCTCCACTTT.

This clone was picked up one time. The chain uses TRBV28 and TRBJ2-1; 14 nucleotides align to TRBD2. CDR1 is MDHEN, CDR2 SYDVKM, per germline. V lost 5 bases, J lost 9 bases, and 6 bases stayed unmatched. The CDR3 extends over 15 amino acids. Here the CDR3 reads CASSLRLAGGLEQFF. DNA for the CDR3: TGTGCCAGCAGTCTAAGACTAGCGGGAGGGCTTGAGCAGTTCTTC.

The V and J genes are TRBV28 and TRBJ2-7, with TRBD2 matching over 8 bases. Looked up from germline, CDR1 is MDHEN and CDR2 is SYDVKM. This CDR3 has 14 residues. V was clipped by 5 bases and J by 5 bases; unmatched bases: 8. The CDR3 loop is CASSRQRETDEQYF. CDR3 DNA: TGTGCCAGCAGTCGTCAGCGGGAGACGGACGAGCAGTACTTC.

The genes are TRBV6-6 and TRBJ2-5; 8 bases match TRBD2. The CDR3 sequence is 13 residues long. The V gene end was trimmed by 5 bases and the J gene end by 5 bases; junction bases not matched to a gene: 4. Germline-derived CDR1 and CDR2 are MNHNY and SVGAGI (reference sequence). This CDR3 reads CASSLREGETQYF. The CDR3 coding sequence is TGTGCCAGCAGTCTTCGGGAGGGGGAGACCCAGTACTTC.

V usage is TRBV20-1 and J usage is TRBJ1-6, with 10 nucleotides matching TRBD1. J was trimmed by 9 bases and V by 3 bases; bases with no gene match: 20. The CDR3 is made up of 19 amino acids. Germline values: CDR1 DFQATT, CDR2 SNEGSKA (reference sequence). CDR3 protein: CSASIRDRGFIEQFSPLHF. The CDR3 region has the DNA TGCAGTGCTAGTATCCGGGACAGGGGCTTTATAGAGCAATTTTCACCCCTCCACTTT.